This T cell receptor beta chain was sequenced during a study of cytomegalovirus exposure and HLA in healthy donors. Regarding the study as a whole: Reports described diagnosis of cytomegalovirus status by the classifier as highly specific and sensitive. The study put roughly 160 TCR beta chains on its list as cytomegalovirus-associated.

With 60 Vbeta and 13 Jbeta primers, the PCR was carried out. Libraries were prepared by immunoSEQ multiplex PCR; TCRdb keeps only in-frame clonotypes and omits some of them. This table has around 180,000 clones, about 88% appearing once. Regarding this clone: The antigen is undetermined.

The CDR3 runs to 14 residues. The ends lost 5 bases at V and 6 bases at J; junction bases unmatched: 7. Germline V gene sequence: CDR1 MNHEY, CDR2 SMNVEV (reference sequence). As for the donors, each was a healthy bone marrow donor. The specimen sequenced was PBMCs. This clonotype was obtained from a woman between 18 and 30 years old in good health and CMV-seronegative. The chain has TRBV27 and TRBJ1-2, with 9 bases fitting TRBD1. The CDR3 sequence is CASSPFRDRDGYTF. CDR3 nucleotides: TGTGCCAGCAGTCCCTTCCGGGACAGGGATGGCTACACCTTC.